This TCR beta chain stems from a study of Ad26.COV2.S vaccination and SARS-CoV-2 variants (dated by TCRdb to the early 2020s). In the study overall: Vaccine-arm donors came from COV1001, a multicentre, randomized, double-blind, placebo-controlled phase I-IIa trial of Ad26.COV2.S in healthy adults. Ad26.COV2.S was given intramuscularly at 5x10^10 or 1x10^11 viral particles, as a single shot or as two shots 56 days apart. TCRbeta repertoire sequencing was used to assess the specificity and breadth of SARS-CoV-2-reactive T cell receptors after Ad26.COV2.S vaccination. A total of approximately 32 samples were included in the TCR-sequenced set, comprising about 20 Ad26.COV2.S vaccine recipients, 5 placebo recipients and 8 SARS-CoV-2 convalescent individuals. Trial participants were randomized into five groups of five, in which low-dose or high-dose Ad26.COV2.S was given once or twice, or placebo was given on both occasions. Blinding of investigators to trial group allocation was maintained during experiments and outcome assessment. Results and caveats for the whole study, not just this receptor: The authors noted that total T cell responses may have been underestimated by the TCR breadth and depth analyses. After vaccination, substantial breadth of spike-specific CD8+ and CD4+ T cell responses was reported. Comparable non-spike TCR breadth was observed between vaccine and placebo recipients, consistent with only spike being contained in the vaccine. Ad26.COV2.S recipients had higher spike-specific TCR breadth than placebo recipients (P = 0.0014). The study was not powered for comparison of responses between vaccine doses or regimens.

What this sample's treatment or condition label stands for: roughly 18 received Ad26.COV2.S at low or high dose, single or two shots; several received placebo; per-sample allocation not given. Repertoires of vaccine and placebo recipients were sequenced from samples taken on day 63 after the first injection. Cohort 1b enrolled around 23 adults aged 18-55 years at a single site in Boston, USA, between 29 July and 7 August 2020. Ad26.COV2.S was a replication-incompetent adenovirus type 26 vector expressing a prefusion-stabilized SARS-CoV-2 spike protein from the original Wuhan strain. The immunoSEQ Assay was the method used to sequence TCRbeta CDR3 regions. After extraction, genomic DNA underwent amplification by bias-controlled multiplex PCR, followed by high-throughput sequencing. From the authors' description of their analysis: Collapsing and filtering of sequences were performed to quantify the absolute abundance of each unique TCRbeta CDR3 region. T cell fraction was estimated by normalization of TCRbeta template counts to usable DNA, with usable DNA being measured through amplification of reference genes present in all nucleated cells. Repertoire TCRs were annotated as SARS-CoV-2-specific by exact matching of V gene, CDR3 amino acid sequence and J gene to a known reactive TCR set. The reference SARS-CoV-2 TCR set was derived from MIRA and filtered for enrichment in COVID-19-positive ImmuneCODE repertoires, a step that removed public or cross-reactive TCRs. Using the MIRA antigens, annotated TCRs were further analysed by specific ORF or by position within an ORF. Breadth was defined as the number of annotated unique rearrangements divided by the total number of unique productive rearrangements, and depth was defined as the summed frequency of the annotated unique rearrangements. TCR breadth was compared between groups using two-sided Wilcoxon rank-sum tests. The table comes from immuneACCESS by way of TCRdb, which keeps in-frame sequences with V and J called. Part of the clones is missing from these tables; in studies checked, under half for an unresolved V gene and the rest for unknown reasons. V and J calls and clone size are as listed in that table; D and trimming were resolved from the DNA. The sample table records 350,000 to 500,000 clones; 89% of these occur just once. Approximately 2.5% of the sample rests with the top ten.

Trimming costs V 5 bases and J 4 bases, and their ends lie 14 bases apart. From cysteine to phenylalanine, the CDR3 is 14 amino acids long. Only the CDR3 DNA is retained, 42 bases long and in frame from the first base. The germline V gene encodes CDR1 LNHNV and CDR2 YYDKDF (reference sequence). Notes on this clone: It lacks a known antigen. Base quality data are lacking; no much larger clone is found one base away.

Here the chain combines TRBV15 and TRBJ2-5, with TRBD1 as a weak D call on 7 bases. Sequenced here: peripheral blood, sampled in a trial of Ad26.COV2.S vaccine versus placebo. This TCR was recovered from a person aged 18-65 years who received the Ad26.COV2.S COVID-19 vaccine or a placebo. CDR3 reads: CATSAGQFLETQYF. The nucleotide sequence reads TGTGCCACCAGCGCGGGACAGTTTTTAGAGACCCAGTACTTC.